Given below is one T cell receptor (beta chain) in context. This sample is drawn from a study of neoadjuvant anti-PD-1 for oral cavity cancer. Study background: Most patients had three to four biweekly doses of 3 mg/kg nivolumab before resection.

Per germline, CDR1 MGHRA and CDR2 YSYEKL. This CDR3 region has 17 residues. Unmatched junction bases numbered 7, after V lost 4 bases and J lost 4 bases. Sequencing used immunoSEQ multiplex PCR; TCRdb keeps in-frame clones, though not all of them. The sample yields tens of thousands of clones, 70% to 85% seen once. The genes are TRBV4-1 and TRBJ2-6, with TRBD1 matching over 10 bases. The specimen comprised PBMCs, sampled before nivolumab (anti-PD-1) treatment. This TCR came from a person between 40 and 85 years old with oral cavity squamous cell carcinoma. The CDR3: CASSPTGGFSGANVLTF. The CDR3 DNA follows: TGCGCCAGCAGCCCGACAGGGGGCTTCTCCGGGGCCAACGTCCTGACTTTC.